The present entry profiles one T cell receptor beta chain with its context. Antigen: not known. The data were obtained in a study of Graves' ophthalmopathy and Graves' hyperthyroidism. General study findings and limits: Researchers report that a 13-signature model separated ophthalmopathy from stable hyperthyroidism, posting around 86% sensitivity and roughly 83% specificity.

The V gene's germline CDR1 is MDHEN and CDR2 SYDVKM. This CDR3 contains 15 residues. V lost 6 bases to trimming and J lost 7 bases, with 16 bases between them. RNA served as the template for amplifying TCR beta CDR3 regions. The library came from an HTBI-primed first-round RT-PCR and a second-round multiplex PCR. TCRdb reanalysed the multiplex PCR reads using MiXCR and keeps one entry per CDR3 protein. The table records some 1.1 million distinct CDR3 sequences, roughly two fifths of them present only once. The chain carries TRBV28 and TRBJ1-6; D is ambiguous. The sequence was obtained from an adult man with Graves' hyperthyroidism. The sequencing sample was made of peripheral blood or thyroid tissue (not recorded which). This CDR3 is CASRPLSRRNSPLHF. Written as DNA, the CDR3 is TGTGCCAGCAGGCCACTTAGTAGACGAAATTCACCCCTCCACTTT.